This T cell receptor beta chain was obtained from a study of Ad26.COV2.S vaccination and SARS-CoV-2 variants. Across the study: Once, or twice with 56 days between doses, Ad26.COV2.S was given intramuscularly.

This clone has just a few counts. The sample carries other DNA sequences with the same CDR3. As for treatment: some 19 received Ad26.COV2.S at low or high dose, single or two shots; several received placebo; per-sample allocation not given. All samples were drawn on day 63, counting from the first vaccine or placebo injection. Germline V CDR1 and CDR2: SNHLY, FYNNEI. V was trimmed by 7 bases and J by 5 bases, leaving 5 bases between them. There are 11 residues in the CDR3. This table comes from immunoSEQ multiplex PCR, and its TCRdb copy is limited to in-frame clones, with some not included. The table includes about 350,000 clones, roughly 85% detected once.

The chain employs TRBV2 and TRBJ2-2; D uncertain. Sequencing was performed on peripheral blood, taken in a trial of Ad26.COV2.S vaccine versus placebo. The clonotype comes from a person aged 18-60 years who received the Ad26.COV2.S COVID-19 vaccine or a placebo. The CDR3 protein is CASTGTGELFF. The CDR3 DNA sequence: TGTGCCAGCACCGGGACCGGGGAGCTGTTTTTT.